This T cell receptor (beta chain) appears in the sequencing data of a study of T cells in Graves' hyperthyroidism and ophthalmopathy. Study details: Prior to any treatment, at the point of initial diagnosis, peripheral blood was collected. Study results and limitations: Blood also showed most of the thyroid clonotypes that were expanded above 0.001. The model predicted ophthalmopathy a median roughly 6.5 months before onset.

TCR beta CDR3 regions were amplified from RNA transcripts. The HTBI set primed first-round TCR CDR3 RT-PCR. TCRdb itself ran the multiplex PCR reads through MiXCR, one entry per CDR3 protein. This sample has over 150,000 distinct CDR3 sequences, with approximately 16% found just once. Investigators excluded patients with uncontrolled infection, other autoimmune disease, pregnancy or lactation. This CDR3 is 14 amino acids long. Germline values: CDR1 MDHEN, CDR2 SYDVKM. V was clipped by 5 bases and J by 5 bases; unmatched bases: 7. A remark on this clonotype: Its antigen remains unidentified.

The sequenced material came from blood. The J gene is TRBJ1-1, the V gene TRBV28; 8 bases are a match to TRBD1. The TCR comes from a woman aged 45-59 years with Graves' hyperthyroidism. The CDR3 region has the DNA TGTGCCAGCAGTCCAAGGACAGGGAAAACTGAAGCTTTCTTT. Translating gives CASSPRTGKTEAFF.